This TCR beta chain was observed in a study of monozygotic twins with inflammatory bowel disease. Study-wide results and caveats: IBD patients carried less diverse TCRbeta repertoires (inverse Simpson) than healthy co-twins.

Each CDR3 protein gets one entry in TCRdb, which reprocessed the 5' RACE reads and gives no DNA. This listing includes 300,000 to 350,000 distinct CDR3 sequences. This CDR3 has 14 amino acids. From germline, CDR1 is LNHDA and CDR2 SQIVND (reference sequence). A word on this clonotype: The antigen is unknown.

Sequences were obtained from blood. The receptor was isolated from a human donor with ulcerative colitis or Crohn's disease, or a healthy co-twin of an affected twin (not recorded which). This chain uses TRBV19 with TRBJ2-2; checking the TCRdb D call of TRBD1 is not possible without DNA. The CDR3 protein is CASKGTGSTGELFF. The entire variable domain, with the rest obtained from reference TRBV19 and TRBJ2-2, is as follows: DGGITQSPKYLFRKEGQNVTLSCEQNLNHDAMYWYRQDPGQGLRLIYYSQIVNDFQKGDIAEGYSVSREKKESFPLTVTSAQKNPTAFYLCASKGTGSTGELFFGEGSRLTVL.